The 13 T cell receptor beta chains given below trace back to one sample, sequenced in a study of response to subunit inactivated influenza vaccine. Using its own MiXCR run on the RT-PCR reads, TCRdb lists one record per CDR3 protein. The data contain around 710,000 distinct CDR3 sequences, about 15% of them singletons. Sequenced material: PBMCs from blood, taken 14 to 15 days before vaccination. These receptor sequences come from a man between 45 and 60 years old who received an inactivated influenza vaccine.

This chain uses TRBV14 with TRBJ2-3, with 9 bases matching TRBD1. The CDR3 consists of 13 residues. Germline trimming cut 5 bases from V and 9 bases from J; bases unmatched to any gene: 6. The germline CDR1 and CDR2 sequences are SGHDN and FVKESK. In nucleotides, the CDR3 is TGTGCCAGCAGCTACAACAGGGGGCGGACGCAGTATTTT. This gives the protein CASSYNRGRTQYF.

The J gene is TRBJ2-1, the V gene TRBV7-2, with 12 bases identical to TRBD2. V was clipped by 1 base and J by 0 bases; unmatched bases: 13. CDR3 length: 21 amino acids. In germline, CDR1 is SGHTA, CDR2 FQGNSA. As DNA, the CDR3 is TGTGCCAGCAGCTTAGTCGCGGGACTAGCGGGTGATGAATTCTCCTACAATGAGCAGTTCTTC. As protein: CASSLVAGLAGDEFSYNEQFF.

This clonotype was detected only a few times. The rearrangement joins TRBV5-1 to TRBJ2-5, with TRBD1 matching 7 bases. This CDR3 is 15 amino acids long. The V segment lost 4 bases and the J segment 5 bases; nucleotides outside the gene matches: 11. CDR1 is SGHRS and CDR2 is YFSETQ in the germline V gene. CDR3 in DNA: TGCGCCAGCAGCCGAAACGACAGGGACGTCGAGACCCAGTACTTC. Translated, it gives CASSRNDRDVETQYF.

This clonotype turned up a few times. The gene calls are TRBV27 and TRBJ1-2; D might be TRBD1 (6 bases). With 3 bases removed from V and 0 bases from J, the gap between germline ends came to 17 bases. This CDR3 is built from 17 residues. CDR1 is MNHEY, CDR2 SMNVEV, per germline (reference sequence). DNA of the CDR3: TGTGCCAGCAGTTTTAGGGGCAGGGGCAACTCTAACTATGGCTACACCTTC. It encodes CASSFRGRGNSNYGYTF.

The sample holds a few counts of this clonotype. In nucleotides, the CDR3 is TGTGCCAGCCCTCAACAGTTCTTCACAGATACGCAGTATTTT. Translated, it gives CASPQQFFTDTQYF. The chain is built from TRBV28 and TRBJ2-3, with unresolved D. The CDR3 consists of 14 residues. The V end lost 8 bases, the J end lost 2 bases, and 14 bases lay between the germline ends. Germline V gene data show CDR1 as MDHEN and CDR2 as SYDVKM.

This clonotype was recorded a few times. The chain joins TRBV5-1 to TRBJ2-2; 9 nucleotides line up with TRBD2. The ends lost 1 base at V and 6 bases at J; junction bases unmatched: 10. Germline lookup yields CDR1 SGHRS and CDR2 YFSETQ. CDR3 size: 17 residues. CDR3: CASSLSARGGLAGELFF. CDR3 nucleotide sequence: TGCGCCAGCAGCTTGTCCGCGCGGGGGGGCCTCGCCGGGGAGCTGTTTTTT.

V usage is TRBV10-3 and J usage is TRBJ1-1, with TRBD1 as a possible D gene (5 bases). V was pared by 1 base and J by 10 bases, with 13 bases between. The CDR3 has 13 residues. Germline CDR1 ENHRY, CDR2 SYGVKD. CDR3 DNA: TGTGCCATCAGTGAGTTACGGGGGACGGTAGCTTTCTTT. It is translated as CAISELRGTVAFF.

CDR3: CASGAEETQYF. The CDR3 bases are TGTGCCAGTGGAGCGGAAGAGACCCAGTACTTC. This chain joins TRBV10-3 and TRBJ2-5; weak D call: TRBD2 (5 bases). V lost 10 bases and J lost 3, with 9 bases in between. The CDR3 consists of 11 residues. Germline CDR1 reads ENHRY; CDR2 reads SYGVKD.

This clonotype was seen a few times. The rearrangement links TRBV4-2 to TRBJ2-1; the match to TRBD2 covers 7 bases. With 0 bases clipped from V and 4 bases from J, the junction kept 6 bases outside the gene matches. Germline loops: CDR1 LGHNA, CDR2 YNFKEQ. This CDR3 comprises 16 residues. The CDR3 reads CASSQEPGLEYNEQFF. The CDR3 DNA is TGTGCCAGCAGCCAAGAACCAGGACTAGAATACAATGAGCAGTTCTTC.

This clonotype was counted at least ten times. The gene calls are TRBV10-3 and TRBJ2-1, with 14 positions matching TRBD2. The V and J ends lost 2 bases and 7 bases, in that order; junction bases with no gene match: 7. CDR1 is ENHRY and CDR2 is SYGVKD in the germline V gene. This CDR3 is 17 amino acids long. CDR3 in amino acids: CAISEAGTSGSLNEQFF. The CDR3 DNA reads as TGTGCCATCAGTGAGGCAGGGACTAGCGGGAGCCTAAATGAGCAGTTCTTC.

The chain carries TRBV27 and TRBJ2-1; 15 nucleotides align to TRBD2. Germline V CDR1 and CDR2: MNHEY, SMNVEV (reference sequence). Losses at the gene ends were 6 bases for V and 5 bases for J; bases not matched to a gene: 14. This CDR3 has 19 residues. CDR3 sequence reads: CASSPGLAGGHWSHNEQFF. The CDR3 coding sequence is TGTGCCAGCAGCCCGGGACTAGCGGGGGGCCATTGGTCCCACAATGAGCAGTTCTTC.

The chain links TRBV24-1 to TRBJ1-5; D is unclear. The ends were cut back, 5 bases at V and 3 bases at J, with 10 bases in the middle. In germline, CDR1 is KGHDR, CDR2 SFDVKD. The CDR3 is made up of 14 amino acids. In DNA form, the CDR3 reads TGTGCCACCAGTGCCGGTCCTTACAATCAGCCCCAGCATTTT. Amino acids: CATSAGPYNQPQHF.

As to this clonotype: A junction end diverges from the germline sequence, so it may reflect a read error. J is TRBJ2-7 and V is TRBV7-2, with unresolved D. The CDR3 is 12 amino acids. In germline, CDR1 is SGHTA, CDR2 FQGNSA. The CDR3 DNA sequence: TGTGCCAGCAGCTTAGGAGGAAACGAGCTGTACTTC. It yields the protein CASSLGGNELYF. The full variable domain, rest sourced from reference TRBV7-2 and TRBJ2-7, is GAGVSQSPSNKVTEKGKDVELRCDPISGHTALYWYRQSLGQGLEFLIYFQGNSAPDKSGLPSDRFSAERTGGSVSTLTIQRTQQEDSAVYLCASSLGGNELYFGPGTRLTVT.